The T cell receptor beta chain under discussion was sequenced for a study of blood T cells in healthy people across ages. Study-wide results and caveats: Older age coincided with a roughly linear decline in TCR beta diversity per million T cells.

Points on this clonotype: Its antigen is unknown.

This CDR3 has 17 amino acids. Germline-derived CDR1 and CDR2 are MNHEY and SMNVEV (reference sequence). Trimming took 5 bases from V and 0 from J; bases not matched to a gene: 5. Primers used in a second PCR of about 6 to 11 cycles were a sample-barcoded 5' primer and a J-beta primer mix. The template-switch adaptor was a 5' adaptor with 12 random nucleotides. It tagged each cDNA molecule. TCRdb itself ran the 5' RACE reads through MiXCR, one entry per CDR3 protein. The sample has about 600,000 distinct CDR3 sequences, around 48% seen once. The sequence derives from a man older than 75 in good health. The sequencing sample was made of blood. The chain couples TRBV27 to TRBJ2-7, with 15 bases identical to TRBD2. This CDR3 reads CASSTGLAGGYSYEQYF. The CDR3 nucleotides are TGTGCCAGCAGTACCGGACTAGCGGGAGGGTACTCCTACGAGCAGTACTTC.